A single sample gave rise to the 20 T cell receptor beta chains below, sequenced in a study of T cell responses to AZD1222 COVID-19 vaccine. TCRdb's copy holds only in-frame clones and misses some; the assay was immunoSEQ multiplex PCR. The table shows some 120,000 clones, with approximately 86% occurring only once. Sequences were derived from peripheral blood, sampled on day 0 of AZD1222 vaccination. The receptor source for this set is an adult in good health.

In its sample, this clone was seen once. J is TRBJ2-5 and V is TRBV25-1, with TRBD1 matching over 10 bases. V was clipped by 5 bases and J by 1 base; unmatched bases: 4. In germline, CDR1 is MGHDK, CDR2 SYGVNS. The CDR3 has 15 amino acids. CDR3 bases: TGTGCCAGCAGTAGACAGGGGGCGCCCCAAGAGACCCAGTACTTC. Protein: CASSRQGAPQETQYF.

The chain uses TRBV16 and TRBJ1-2; 7 bases match TRBD1. The trim removed 2 bases at V and 4 bases at J, leaving 10 bases unmatched. The CDR3 spans 16 residues. Germline CDR1 and CDR2: KGHSY and FQNENV. The CDR3 DNA sequence: TGTGCCAGCAGCCAAACCTGGGCCAAGGGGGCCTATGGCTACACCTTC. It yields the protein CASSQTWAKGAYGYTF. The variable domain in full, with the rest retrieved from reference TRBV16 and TRBJ1-2, is GEEVAQTPKHLVRGEGQKAKLYCAPIKGHSYVFWYQQVLKNEFKFLISFQNENVFDETGMPKERFSAKCLPNSPCSLEIQATKLEDSAVYFCASSQTWAKGAYGYTFGSGTRLTVV.

J is TRBJ1-2 and V is TRBV7-9; tentative D call: TRBD1 (6 bases). The germline gives CDR1 SEHNR, CDR2 FQNEAQ (reference sequence). Trimming left V 5 bases short and J 4 bases short, with 11 bases between. This CDR3 has 13 amino acids. This CDR3 is CASSQDRVYGYTF. The CDR3 nucleotides read TGTGCCAGCAGCCAGGACAGAGTCTATGGCTACACCTTC. Using reference TRBV7-9 and TRBJ1-2 for the parts outside the CDR3, the full variable domain is DTGVSQNPRHKITKRGQNVTFRCDPISEHNRLYWYRQTLGQGPEFLTYFQNEAQLEKSRLLSDRFSAERPKGSFSTLEIQRTEQGDSAMYLCASSQDRVYGYTFGSGTRLTVV.

This clone was seen a handful of times. This chain joins TRBV30 and TRBJ2-7; D is undetermined. Germline assignment: CDR1 GTSNPN and CDR2 SVGIG (reference sequence). CDR3 length equals 12 residues. V was cut by 2 bases and J by 5 bases, with 10 bases left in between. The CDR3 DNA reads as TGTGCCTGGAGTAGGAGTTCCCACGAGCAGTACTTC. Amino acid sequence: CAWSRSSHEQYF.

This clone was recorded a few times. The chain carries TRBV5-4 and TRBJ1-4; 10 nucleotides align to TRBD1. J gave up 3 bases and V 0 bases, and 2 bases lay outside the gene matches. The CDR3 is made up of 16 amino acids. Per germline, CDR1 SGHNT and CDR2 YYREEE (reference sequence). CDR3 in amino acids: CASSLGTGGANEKLFF. CDR3 coding DNA: TGTGCCAGCAGCTTGGGGACAGGGGGGGCTAATGAAAAACTGTTTTTT.

As concerns this clone: This sample also contains other DNA sequences that code for the same CDR3. The J gene is TRBJ2-1, the V gene TRBV11-2; tentative D call: TRBD2 (5 bases). The V gene's germline CDR1 is SGHAT and CDR2 FQNNGV. Trimming cost V 4 bases and J 5 bases, with 15 bases left between them. CDR3 length: 15 amino acids. Here the CDR3 reads CASSSTRAGNNEQFF. The DNA for the CDR3 is TGTGCCAGCAGCTCCACTCGGGCGGGCAACAATGAGCAGTTCTTC.

In this sample, this clone turned up once. The chain recombines TRBV6-6 with TRBJ1-1; unclear D gene. The CDR3 spans 14 residues. V gave up 2 bases and J gave up 6 bases, with 13 bases separating them. Germline CDR1 and CDR2: MNHNY and SVGAGI (reference sequence). In DNA, the CDR3 is TGTGCCAGCAGTTACACGATGACTATTCCTGAAGCTTTCTTT. This codes for CASSYTMTIPEAFF.

This clone was recorded only once. This chain joins TRBV6-2 or TRBV6-3 and TRBJ1-4, with 7 positions matching TRBD1. V was clipped by 2 bases and J by 6 bases; unmatched bases: 0. The CDR3 has 13 amino acids. Looked up from germline, CDR1 is MNHEY and CDR2 is SVGEGT. The CDR3 DNA sequence: TGTGCCAGCAGTTACGGGACAGATGAAAAACTGTTTTTT. Translation gives CASSYGTDEKLFF.

The chain combines TRBV4-1 with TRBJ2-1; 13 bases align to TRBD2. The V gene's germline CDR1 is MGHRA and CDR2 YSYEKL. The CDR3 consists of 18 residues. The trim removed 5 bases at V and 1 base at J, leaving 8 bases unmatched. The CDR3 region is CASSKGLAGLPSYNEQFF. The CDR3 nucleotides are TGCGCCAGCAGCAAGGGACTAGCGGGGCTCCCATCCTACAATGAGCAGTTCTTC.

This clone showed up just once. The chain joins TRBV7-3 to TRBJ2-1; possibly TRBD1 or TRBD2 for D (5 bases each). The CDR3 is made up of 16 amino acids. V lost 5 bases, J lost 3 bases, and 17 bases lay in between. Germline V gene data show CDR1 as SGHTA and CDR2 as FQGTGA. Here the CDR3 reads CASSPAPLGDYNEQFF. The CDR3 bases are TGTGCCAGCAGCCCGGCCCCATTGGGGGACTACAATGAGCAGTTCTTC.

This clone was detected a few times. This chain joins TRBV9 and TRBJ1-1, with D possibly being TRBD1 (6 bases). CDR3 length: 14 residues. V was clipped by 2 bases and J by 4 bases, with 12 bases between them. Germline loops: CDR1 SGDLS, CDR2 YYNGEE. The CDR3 DNA follows: TGTGCCAGCAGCGTCCAGGGGCAGGGCACTGAAGCTTTCTTT. Protein: CASSVQGQGTEAFF.

The genes are TRBV6-6 and TRBJ1-1; no firm D call. With 2 bases removed from V and 2 bases from J, the gap between germline ends came to 6 bases. CDR3 size: 13 residues. CDR1 and CDR2 from the germline V gene are MNHNY and SVGAGI (reference sequence). The CDR3 is CASSYVSNTEAFF. The DNA for the CDR3 is TGTGCCAGCAGTTACGTTTCAAACACTGAAGCTTTCTTT.

The CDR3 region is CASSRTGEAFF. Written as DNA, the CDR3 is TGTGCCAGCAGTAGGACAGGGGAAGCTTTCTTT. This chain links TRBV12-3 or TRBV12-4 with TRBJ1-1, with 8 bases aligning to TRBD1. The CDR3 contains 11 residues. Unmatched junction bases numbered 1, after V lost 5 bases and J lost 8 bases.

The chain combines TRBV4-2 with TRBJ2-1, with D possibly TRBD2 on 5 matching bases. Trimming removed 4 bases at V and 4 bases at J, with 8 bases between. CDR1 LGHNA and CDR2 YNFKEQ come from the germline V gene. The CDR3 covers 13 residues. CDR3 nucleotides: TGTGCCAGCAGCCGGGAGCGTTACAATGAGCAGTTCTTC. This translates into CASSRERYNEQFF.

The chain combines TRBV4-3 with TRBJ2-7, with D tentatively TRBD1 or TRBD2 (5 bases each). The CDR3 has 15 amino acids. V shed 3 bases and J shed 0 bases, with 12 bases lying between them. From germline, CDR1 is LGHNA and CDR2 YSLEER. CDR3 loop: CASSQGVRSSYEQYF. The CDR3 DNA reads as TGCGCCAGCAGCCAGGGGGTGCGGAGCTCCTACGAGCAGTACTTC.

This clone showed up just once. V gene TRBV6-6 combines with J gene TRBJ2-7; D unresolved. V dropped 6 bases and J dropped 0 bases, with 9 bases sitting between them. Germline lookup yields CDR1 MNHNY and CDR2 SVGAGI (reference sequence). The CDR3 length is 13 residues. This CDR3 reads CASRSSDSYEQYF. The CDR3 DNA is TGTGCCAGCAGATCATCCGACTCCTACGAGCAGTACTTC.

V gene TRBV5-6 combines with J gene TRBJ1-4; TRBD1 is a possible D gene (5 bases). V lost 4 bases and J lost 0, with 13 bases in between. The CDR3 sequence is 16 residues long. CDR1 and CDR2 (germline): SGHDT, YYEEEE. For the CDR3, the DNA is TGTGCCAGCAGCCCCTTCGACAGCGCAACTAATGAAAAACTGTTTTTT. Amino acid sequence: CASSPFDSATNEKLFF. Supplemented by reference TRBV5-6 and TRBJ1-4, the full variable domain reads DAGVTQSPTHLIKTRGQQVTLRCSPKSGHDTVSWYQQALGQGPQFIFQYYEEEERQRGNFPDRFSGHQFPNYSSELNVNALLLGDSALYLCASSPFDSATNEKLFFGSGTQLSVL.

The chain uses TRBV5-1 and TRBJ1-1, with 9 nucleotides matching TRBD1. This CDR3 has 14 amino acids. The germline V gene encodes CDR1 SGHRS and CDR2 YFSETQ. The V segment lost 0 bases and the J segment 8 bases; nucleotides outside the gene matches: 5. The CDR3 region is CASSLALDRGEAFF. In DNA, the CDR3 is TGCGCCAGCAGCTTGGCCCTTGACAGGGGGGAAGCTTTCTTT.

V usage is TRBV3-1 (or the pseudogene TRBV3-2) and J usage is TRBJ2-7, with D possibly called TRBD1 or TRBD2 (5 bases each). Germline V gene sequence: CDR1 LGHDT, CDR2 YNNKEL (reference sequence). The CDR3 has 15 residues. Trimming cost V 1 base and J 5 bases, with 15 bases left between them. The CDR3 DNA is TGTGCCAGCAGCCAAGGGGACGGCCAGTGGGACGAGCAGTACTTC. This sequence encodes CASSQGDGQWDEQYF.

The V call is TRBV9, the J call TRBJ2-1, with D possibly matching TRBD1 (6 bases). Trimming removed 0 bases from V and 0 bases from J, with 19 bases in between. Looked up from germline, CDR1 is SGDLS and CDR2 is YYNGEE. The CDR3 consists of 19 residues. The CDR3 is CASSVETRTDLLSYNEQFF. CDR3 sequence (DNA): TGTGCCAGCAGCGTAGAGACCCGGACAGACCTTCTCTCCTACAATGAGCAGTTCTTC. The complete variable domain, with remaining parts taken from reference TRBV9 and TRBJ2-1, reads DSGVTQTPKHLITATGQRVTLRCSPRSGDLSVYWYQQSLDQGLQFLIQYYNGEERAKGNILERFSAQQFPDLHSELNLSSLELGDSALYFCASSVETRTDLLSYNEQFFGPGTRLTVL.